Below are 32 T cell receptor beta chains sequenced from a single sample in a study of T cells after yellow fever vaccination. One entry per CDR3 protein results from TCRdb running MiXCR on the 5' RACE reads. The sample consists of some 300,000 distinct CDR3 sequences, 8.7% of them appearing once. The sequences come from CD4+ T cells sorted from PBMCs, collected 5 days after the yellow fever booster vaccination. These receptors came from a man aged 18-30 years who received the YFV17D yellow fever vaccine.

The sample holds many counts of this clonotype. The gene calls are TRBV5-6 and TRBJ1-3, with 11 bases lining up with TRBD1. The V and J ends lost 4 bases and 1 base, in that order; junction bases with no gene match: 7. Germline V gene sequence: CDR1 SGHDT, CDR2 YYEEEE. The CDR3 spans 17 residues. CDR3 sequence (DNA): TGTGCCAGCAGCCGACGGGGGACAGGGGGTTCTGGAAACACCATATATTTT. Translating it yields CASSRRGTGGSGNTIYF. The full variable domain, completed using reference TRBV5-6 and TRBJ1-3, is DAGVTQSPTHLIKTRGQQVTLRCSPKSGHDTVSWYQQALGQGPQFIFQYYEEEERQRGNFPDRFSGHQFPNYSSELNVNALLLGDSALYLCASSRRGTGGSGNTIYFGEGSWLTVV.

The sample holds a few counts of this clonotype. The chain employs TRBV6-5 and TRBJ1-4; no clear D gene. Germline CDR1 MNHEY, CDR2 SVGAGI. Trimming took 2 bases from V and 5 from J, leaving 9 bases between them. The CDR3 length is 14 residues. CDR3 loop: CASSYLGGNEKLFF. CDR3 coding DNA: TGTGCCAGCAGTTACCTGGGAGGGAATGAAAAACTGTTTTTT.

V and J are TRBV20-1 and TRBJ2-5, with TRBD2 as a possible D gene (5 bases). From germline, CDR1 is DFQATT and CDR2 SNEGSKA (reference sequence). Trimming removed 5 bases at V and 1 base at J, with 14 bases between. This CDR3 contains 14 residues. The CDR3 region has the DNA TGCAGTGCTGCTTTTGAGGGCCTCCAAGAGACCCAGTACTTC. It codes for CSAAFEGLQETQYF.

The CDR3 DNA sequence: TGTGCCAGCAACGCACAGCGGAACACTGAAGCTTTCTTT. Translated, it gives CASNAQRNTEAFF. The chain couples TRBV6-5 to TRBJ1-1; D not resolved. Per germline, CDR1 MNHEY and CDR2 SVGAGI. The CDR3 contains 13 residues. V was trimmed by 7 bases and J by 1 base, leaving 10 bases between them.

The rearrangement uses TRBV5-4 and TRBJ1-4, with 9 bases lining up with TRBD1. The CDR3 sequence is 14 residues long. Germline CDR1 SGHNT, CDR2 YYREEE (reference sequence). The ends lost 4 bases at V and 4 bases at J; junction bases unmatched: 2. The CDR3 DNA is TGTGCCAGCAGCCGGACAGGGGTTAATGAAAAACTGTTTTTT. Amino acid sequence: CASSRTGVNEKLFF.

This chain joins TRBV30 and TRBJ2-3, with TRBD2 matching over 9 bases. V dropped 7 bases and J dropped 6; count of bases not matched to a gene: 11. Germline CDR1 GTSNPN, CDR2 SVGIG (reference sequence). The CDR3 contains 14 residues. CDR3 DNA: TGTGCCTCTGGGCGGGGGGGCCGAGAGGATACGCAGTATTTT. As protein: CASGRGGREDTQYF.

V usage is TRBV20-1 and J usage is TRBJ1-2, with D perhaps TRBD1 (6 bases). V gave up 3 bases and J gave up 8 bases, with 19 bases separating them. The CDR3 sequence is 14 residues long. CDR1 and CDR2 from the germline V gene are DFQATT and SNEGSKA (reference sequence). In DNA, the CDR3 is TGCAGTGCTAGTGAACAGGGAGGGATGAGGGGCTACACCTTC. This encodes CSASEQGGMRGYTF.

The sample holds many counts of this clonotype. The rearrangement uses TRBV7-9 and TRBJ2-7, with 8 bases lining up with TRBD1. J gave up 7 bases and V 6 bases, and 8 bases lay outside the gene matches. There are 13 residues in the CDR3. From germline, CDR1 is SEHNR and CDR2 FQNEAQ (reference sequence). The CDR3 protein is CASSLTRTGEQYV. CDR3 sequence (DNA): TGTGCCAGCAGTCTAACCCGGACAGGGGAGCAGTACGTC.

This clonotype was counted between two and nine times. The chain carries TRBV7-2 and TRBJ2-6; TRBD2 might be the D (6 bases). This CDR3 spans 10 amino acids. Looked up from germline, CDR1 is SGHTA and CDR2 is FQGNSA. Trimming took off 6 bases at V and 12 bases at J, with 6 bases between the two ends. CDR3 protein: CASRGGVLTF. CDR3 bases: TGTGCCAGCAGGGGGGGCGTCCTGACTTTC.

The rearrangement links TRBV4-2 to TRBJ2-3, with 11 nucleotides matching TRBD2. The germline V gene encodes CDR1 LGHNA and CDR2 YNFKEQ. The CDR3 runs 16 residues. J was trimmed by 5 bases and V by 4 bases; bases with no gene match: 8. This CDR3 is CASSPVAGGVLDTQYF. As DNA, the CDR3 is TGTGCCAGCAGCCCTGTAGCGGGGGGGGTGTTAGATACGCAGTATTTT.

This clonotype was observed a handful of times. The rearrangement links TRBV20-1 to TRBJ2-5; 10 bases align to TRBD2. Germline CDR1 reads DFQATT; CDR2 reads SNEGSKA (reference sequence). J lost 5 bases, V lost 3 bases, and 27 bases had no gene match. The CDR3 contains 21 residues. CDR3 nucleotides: TGCAGTGCTAGCACTGGACAGGGACAAACTAGCGGGGAAGATAAGCCCGAGACCCAGTACTTC. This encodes CSASTGQGQTSGEDKPETQYF.

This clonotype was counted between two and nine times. The CDR3 reads CASSWEVWDTQYF. DNA of the CDR3: TGTGCCAGCAGCTGGGAGGTCTGGGATACGCAGTATTTT. This chain connects TRBV7-2 to TRBJ2-3, with D tentatively TRBD2 (6 bases). Germline V gives CDR1 SGHTA, CDR2 FQGNSA. The V and J ends lost 4 bases and 6 bases respectively, with 11 bases between them. CDR3 size: 13 residues.

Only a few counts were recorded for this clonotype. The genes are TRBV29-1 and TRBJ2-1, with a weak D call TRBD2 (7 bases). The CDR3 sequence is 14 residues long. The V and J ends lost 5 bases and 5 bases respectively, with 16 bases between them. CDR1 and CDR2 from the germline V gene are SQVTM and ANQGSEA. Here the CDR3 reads CSVTGGGRNNEQFF. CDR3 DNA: TGCAGCGTTACTGGGGGGGGCAGGAACAATGAGCAGTTCTTC.

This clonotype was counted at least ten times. The CDR3 sequence: CASSPPGNTEAFF. CDR3 DNA sequence: TGTGCCAGCAGCCCCCCGGGGAACACTGAAGCTTTCTTT. V gene TRBV7-9 combines with J gene TRBJ1-1; D gene unclear. Germline V lookup: CDR1 SEHNR, CDR2 FQNEAQ (reference sequence). CDR3 size: 13 residues. With 5 bases removed from V and 1 base from J, the gap between germline ends came to 8 bases.

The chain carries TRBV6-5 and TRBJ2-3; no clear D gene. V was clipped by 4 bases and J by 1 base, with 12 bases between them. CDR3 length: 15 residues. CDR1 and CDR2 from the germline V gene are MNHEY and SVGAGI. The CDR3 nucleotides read TGTGCCAGCAGTTTCGGCAGTTTTGGCACAGATACGCAGTATTTT. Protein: CASSFGSFGTDTQYF.

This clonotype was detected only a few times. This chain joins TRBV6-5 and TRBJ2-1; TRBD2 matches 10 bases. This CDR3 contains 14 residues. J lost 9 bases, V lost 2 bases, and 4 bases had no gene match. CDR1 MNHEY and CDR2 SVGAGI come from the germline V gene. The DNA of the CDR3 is TGTGCCAGCAGTTACGGACTAGCGGATGGTGAGCAGTTCTTC. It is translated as CASSYGLADGEQFF.

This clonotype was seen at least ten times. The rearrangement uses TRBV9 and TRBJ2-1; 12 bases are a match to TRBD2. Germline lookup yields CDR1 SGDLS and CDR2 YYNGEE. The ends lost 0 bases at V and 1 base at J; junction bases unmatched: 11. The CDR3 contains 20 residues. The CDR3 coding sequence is TGTGCCAGCAGCGTAGGGAGGCTAGCGGGGGGGCTCCGTTCCTACAATGAGCAGTTCTTC. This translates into CASSVGRLAGGLRSYNEQFF.

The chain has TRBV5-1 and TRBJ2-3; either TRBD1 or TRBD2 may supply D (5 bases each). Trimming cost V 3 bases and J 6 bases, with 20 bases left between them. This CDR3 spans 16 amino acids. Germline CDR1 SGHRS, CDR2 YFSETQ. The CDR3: CASSSTPGRGVDTQYF. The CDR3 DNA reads TGCGCCAGCAGCTCTACACCGGGACGGGGAGTGGATACGCAGTATTTT.

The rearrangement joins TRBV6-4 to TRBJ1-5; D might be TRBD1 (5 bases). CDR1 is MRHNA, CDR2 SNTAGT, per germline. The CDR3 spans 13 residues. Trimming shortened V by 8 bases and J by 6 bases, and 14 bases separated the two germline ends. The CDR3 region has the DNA TGTGCCAGCGGGGACGTGGTAGGTCAGCCCCAGCATTTT. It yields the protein CASGDVVGQPQHF.

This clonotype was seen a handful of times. The CDR3 bases are TGTGCCAGCAAAGGGAACCCGACAGCGAGCACAGATACGCAGTATTTT. It codes for CASKGNPTASTDTQYF. The chain combines TRBV6-1 with TRBJ2-3, with a weak D call TRBD1 (5 bases). CDR3 size: 16 residues. Germline loops: CDR1 MNHNS, CDR2 SASEGT. V was clipped by 7 bases and J by 0 bases, with 17 bases between them.

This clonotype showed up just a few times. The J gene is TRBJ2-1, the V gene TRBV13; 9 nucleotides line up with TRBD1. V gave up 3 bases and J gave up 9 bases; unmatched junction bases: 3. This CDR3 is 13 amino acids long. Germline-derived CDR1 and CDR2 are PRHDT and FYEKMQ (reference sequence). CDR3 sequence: CASSFGQGFEQFF. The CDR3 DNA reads TGTGCCAGCAGCTTCGGACAGGGGTTTGAGCAGTTCTTC.

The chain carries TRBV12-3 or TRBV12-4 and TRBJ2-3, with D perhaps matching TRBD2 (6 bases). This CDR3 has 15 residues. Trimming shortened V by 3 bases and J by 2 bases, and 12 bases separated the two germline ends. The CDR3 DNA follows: TGTGCCAGCAGTTTTGGGGGGTCCCTCACAGATACGCAGTATTTT. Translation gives CASSFGGSLTDTQYF.

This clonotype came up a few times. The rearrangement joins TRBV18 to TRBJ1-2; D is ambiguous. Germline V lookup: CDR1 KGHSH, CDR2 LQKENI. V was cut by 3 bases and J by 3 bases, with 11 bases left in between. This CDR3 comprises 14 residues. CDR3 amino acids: CASSPPGIDYGYTF. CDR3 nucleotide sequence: TGTGCCAGCTCACCCCCGGGAATCGACTATGGCTACACCTTC.

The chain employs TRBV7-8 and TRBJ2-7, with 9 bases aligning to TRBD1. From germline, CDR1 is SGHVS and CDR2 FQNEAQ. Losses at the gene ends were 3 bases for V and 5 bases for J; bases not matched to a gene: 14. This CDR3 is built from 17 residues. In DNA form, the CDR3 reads TGTGCCAGCAGCTTCCGACGGGGACAGGGTGGCTTCAACGAGCAGTACGTC. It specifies CASSFRRGQGGFNEQYV.

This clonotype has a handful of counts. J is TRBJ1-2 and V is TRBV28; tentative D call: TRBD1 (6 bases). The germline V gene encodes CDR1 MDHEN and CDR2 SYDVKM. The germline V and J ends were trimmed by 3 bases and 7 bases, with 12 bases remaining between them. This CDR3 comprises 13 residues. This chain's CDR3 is CASSFNRAVGYTF. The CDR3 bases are TGTGCCAGCAGTTTCAACAGGGCGGTTGGCTACACCTTC.

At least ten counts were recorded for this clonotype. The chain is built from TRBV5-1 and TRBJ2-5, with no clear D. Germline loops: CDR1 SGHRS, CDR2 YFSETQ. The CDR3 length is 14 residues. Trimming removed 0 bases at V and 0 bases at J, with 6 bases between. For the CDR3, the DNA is TGCGCCAGCAGCTTGGACGCTTACCAAGAGACCCAGTACTTC. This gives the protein CASSLDAYQETQYF. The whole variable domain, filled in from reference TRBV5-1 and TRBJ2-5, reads KAGVTQTPRYLIKTRGQQVTLSCSPISGHRSVSWYQQTPGQGLQFLFEYFSETQRNKGNFPGRFSGRQFSNSRSEMNVSTLELGDSALYLCASSLDAYQETQYFGPGTRLLVL.

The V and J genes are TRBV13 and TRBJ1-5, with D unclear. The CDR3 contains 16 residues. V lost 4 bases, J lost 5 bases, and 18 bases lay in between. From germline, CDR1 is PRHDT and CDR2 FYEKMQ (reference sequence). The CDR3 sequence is CASSSTALGSDQPQHF. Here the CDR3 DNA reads TGTGCCAGCAGCTCCACCGCGCTCGGGTCTGATCAGCCCCAGCATTTT.

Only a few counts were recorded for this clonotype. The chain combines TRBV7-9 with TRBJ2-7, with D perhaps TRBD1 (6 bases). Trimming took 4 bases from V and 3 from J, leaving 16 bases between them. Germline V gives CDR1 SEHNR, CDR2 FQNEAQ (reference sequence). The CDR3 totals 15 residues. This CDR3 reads CASSSFRGQIYEQYF. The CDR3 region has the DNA TGTGCCAGCAGCTCCTTCCGAGGACAGATCTACGAGCAGTACTTC. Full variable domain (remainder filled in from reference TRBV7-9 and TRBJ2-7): DTGVSQNPRHKITKRGQNVTFRCDPISEHNRLYWYRQTLGQGPEFLTYFQNEAQLEKSRLLSDRFSAERPKGSFSTLEIQRTEQGDSAMYLCASSSFRGQIYEQYFGPGTRLTVT.

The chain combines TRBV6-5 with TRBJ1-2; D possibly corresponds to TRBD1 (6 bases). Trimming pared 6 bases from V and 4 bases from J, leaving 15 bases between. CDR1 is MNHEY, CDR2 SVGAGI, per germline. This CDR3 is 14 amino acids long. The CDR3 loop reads CASRPDSTGYGYTF. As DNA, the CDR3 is TGTGCCAGCAGACCGGACAGCACGGGCTATGGCTACACCTTC.

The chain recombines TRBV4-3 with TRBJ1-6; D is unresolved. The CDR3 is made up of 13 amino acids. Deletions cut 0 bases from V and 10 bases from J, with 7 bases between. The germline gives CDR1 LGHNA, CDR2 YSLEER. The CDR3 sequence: CASSQEMPSPLHF. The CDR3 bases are TGCGCCAGCAGCCAAGAAATGCCATCACCCCTCCACTTT.

The DNA for the CDR3 is TGTGCCAGCAGCTTGGGGCGGGGGACCGGACCAGCAAGGTGGAATGAGCAGTTCTTC. It is translated as CASSLGRGTGPARWNEQFF. The chain joins TRBV7-2 to TRBJ2-1, with 7 bases lining up with TRBD2. This CDR3 is 19 amino acids long. The junction had 21 bases not matched to a gene; V was cut back by 3 bases and J by 7 bases. Germline CDR1 reads SGHTA; CDR2 reads FQGNSA.

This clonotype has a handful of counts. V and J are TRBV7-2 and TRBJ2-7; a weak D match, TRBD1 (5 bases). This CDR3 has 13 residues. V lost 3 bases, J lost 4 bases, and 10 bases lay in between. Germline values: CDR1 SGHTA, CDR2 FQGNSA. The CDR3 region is CASSFDRQYEQYF. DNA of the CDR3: TGTGCCAGCAGCTTCGACAGACAATACGAGCAGTACTTC.